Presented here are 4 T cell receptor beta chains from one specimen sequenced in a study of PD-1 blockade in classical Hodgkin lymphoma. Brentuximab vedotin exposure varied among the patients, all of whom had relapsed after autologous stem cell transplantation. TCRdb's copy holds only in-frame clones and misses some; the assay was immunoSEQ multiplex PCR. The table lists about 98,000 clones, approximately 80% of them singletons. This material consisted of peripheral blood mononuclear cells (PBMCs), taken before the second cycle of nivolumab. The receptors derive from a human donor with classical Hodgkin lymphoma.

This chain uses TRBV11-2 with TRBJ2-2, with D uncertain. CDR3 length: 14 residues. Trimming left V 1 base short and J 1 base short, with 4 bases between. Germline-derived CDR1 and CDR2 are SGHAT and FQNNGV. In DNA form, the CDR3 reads TGTGCCAGCAGCTTAGCCCGGAACACCGGGGAGCTGTTTTTT. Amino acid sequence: CASSLARNTGELFF.

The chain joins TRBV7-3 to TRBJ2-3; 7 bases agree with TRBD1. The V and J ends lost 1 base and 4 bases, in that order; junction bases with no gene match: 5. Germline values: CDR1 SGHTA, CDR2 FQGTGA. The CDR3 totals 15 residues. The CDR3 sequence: CASSLRTGAPDTQYF. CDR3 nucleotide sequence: TGTGCCAGCAGCTTAAGAACAGGGGCCCCAGATACGCAGTATTTT.

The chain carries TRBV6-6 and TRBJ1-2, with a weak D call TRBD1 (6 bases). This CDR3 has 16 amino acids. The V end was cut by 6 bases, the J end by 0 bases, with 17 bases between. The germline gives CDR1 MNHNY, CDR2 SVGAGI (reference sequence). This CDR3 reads CASRIGGASPNYGYTF. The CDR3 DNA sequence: TGTGCCAGCAGAATTGGGGGCGCATCCCCTAACTATGGCTACACCTTC.

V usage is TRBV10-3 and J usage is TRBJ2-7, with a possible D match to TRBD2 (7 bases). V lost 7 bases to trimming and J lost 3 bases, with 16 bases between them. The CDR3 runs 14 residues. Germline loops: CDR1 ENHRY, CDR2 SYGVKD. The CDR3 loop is CAIKGGDPGYEQYF. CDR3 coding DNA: TGTGCCATCAAGGGGGGGGACCCAGGCTACGAGCAGTACTTC.